These 8 T cell receptor beta chains share one sample of origin, sequenced in a study of beta chain features in type 1 diabetes. cDNA synthesis used the whole RNA isolate, giving expressed TCRB sequences. Some clones are missing from TCRdb's copy, which holds only in-frame ones; the method was immunoSEQ multiplex PCR. The sample consists of about 340,000 clones, 7% to 9% of them appearing once. Sequenced: central memory CD4+ T cells from blood. These receptors were collected from a woman younger than 35 in good health.

The genes are TRBV5-5 and TRBJ2-5, with D unclear. CDR1 and CDR2 (germline): SGHKS, YYEKEE (reference sequence). There are 14 residues in the CDR3. Trimming cost V 0 bases and J 0 bases, with 6 bases left between them. CDR3 sequence reads: CASSLDPHQETQYF. DNA of the CDR3: TGTGCCAGCAGCTTGGACCCACACCAAGAGACCCAGTACTTC.

The V and J genes are TRBV27 and TRBJ2-6, with D tentatively TRBD1 (6 bases). This CDR3 contains 18 residues. CDR1 MNHEY and CDR2 SMNVEV come from the germline V gene (reference sequence). V shed 1 base and J shed 2 bases, with 15 bases lying between them. The CDR3 coding sequence is TGTGCCAGCAGTTTATTTACAGGGAGTAGCCCTGGGGCCAACGTCCTGACTTTC. Translating it yields CASSLFTGSSPGANVLTF.

On this clone itself: This may be a read error: a much more frequent sequence differs by one nucleotide. The same CDR3 arises from other DNA sequences in this sample as well. The chain has TRBV5-1 and TRBJ2-7; tentative D call: TRBD1 (6 bases). CDR1 SGHRS and CDR2 YFSETQ come from the germline V gene. This CDR3 has 12 residues. V gave up 2 bases and J gave up 3 bases, with 6 bases separating them. This chain's CDR3 is CASSLGGYEQYF. The CDR3 region has the DNA TGCGCCAGCAGCTTAGGGGGCTACGAGCAGTACTTC.

Here the CDR3 reads CASSQGWRQVSYEQYF. CDR3 coding DNA: TGTGCCAGCAGCCAAGGGTGGCGGCAAGTCTCCTACGAGCAGTACTTC. The chain joins TRBV4-2 to TRBJ2-7; D remains unclear. The CDR3 extends over 16 amino acids. Germline values: CDR1 LGHNA, CDR2 YNFKEQ. V was pared by 1 base and J by 0 bases, with 13 bases between.

The sample holds a few counts of this clone. The V and J genes are TRBV7-2 and TRBJ2-3; 7 positions match TRBD2. The CDR3 runs 15 residues. V gave up 1 base and J gave up 5 bases; unmatched junction bases: 6. Germline values: CDR1 SGHTA, CDR2 FQGNSA. The CDR3 DNA follows: TGTGCCAGCAGCTTAGTCGCGGGAGAGGGAGATACGCAGTATTTT. Amino acid sequence: CASSLVAGEGDTQYF.

The V and J genes are TRBV29-1 and TRBJ2-1; 13 bases align to TRBD2. The CDR3 loop spans 12 amino acids. The germline V gene encodes CDR1 SQVTM and CDR2 ANQGSEA. CDR3 protein: CTGLAGTNEQFF. CDR3 nucleotides: TGCACGGGACTAGCGGGAACAAATGAGCAGTTCTTC.

This clone appeared a single time. V and J are TRBV2 and TRBJ2-1, with a weak D call TRBD2 (6 bases). In germline, CDR1 is SNHLY, CDR2 FYNNEI. Deletions cut 6 bases from V and 4 bases from J, with 13 bases between. The CDR3 totals 14 residues. The CDR3 loop is CASRPPGGYNEQFF. The DNA for the CDR3 is TGTGCCAGCAGGCCCCCCGGGGGTTACAATGAGCAGTTCTTC.

V and J are TRBV10-3 and TRBJ1-3; no clear D. The CDR3 covers 11 residues. CDR1 and CDR2 from the germline V gene are ENHRY and SYGVKD. The V end lost 8 bases, the J end lost 3 bases, and 5 bases lay between the germline ends. In DNA, the CDR3 is TGTGCCATCTCAATTGGAAACACCATATATTTT. Its protein is CAISIGNTIYF.